This entry features one TCR beta chain sequence. Assay: immunoSEQ multiplex PCR; the TCRdb copy retains only in-frame clones and omits some. The sample consists of a few hundred thousand clones, roughly 84% of them appearing once. This record belongs to a study of blood T cell repertoires in COVID-19. Germline V CDR1 and CDR2: MNHEY, SVGAGI. This CDR3 spans 16 amino acids. With V trimmed by 0 bases and J by 4 bases, 7 bases remained unmatched. The chain carries TRBV6-5 and TRBJ2-7; 9 bases are shared with TRBD1. The sequence was collected from a woman between 18 and 29 years old with acute or convalescent COVID-19. Input material: peripheral blood. The CDR3 loop reads CASSYSRPGQGYEQYF. CDR3 coding DNA: TGTGCCAGCAGTTACTCACGCCCGGGACAGGGATACGAGCAGTACTTC.